This TCR beta chain was recorded in a study of cytomegalovirus exposure and HLA in healthy donors. The overall study: Early on, a data release was issued that held some 91 million unique TCRs from HLA-typed donors.

Note on this clone: Its target is unknown.

Study outcomes and limitations: Only CMV serostatus was available as immune exposure information. Most sequenced TCRs were rare (though some public TCRs occurred in many donors).

This CDR3 is 14 amino acids long. The V end was cut by 0 bases, the J end by 0 bases, with 7 bases between. CDR1 and CDR2 from the germline V gene are SGDLS and YYNGEE. Vbeta (60) and Jbeta (13) primers were used in the PCR. The data were produced by immunoSEQ multiplex PCR, yet TCRdb's version contains in-frame clones alone and is incomplete. Here the sample spans some 150,000 clones, 70% to 90% being singletons. This sequence originates from a woman in her thirties or forties in good health and CMV-seropositive. The sequenced material came from PBMCs. The chain couples TRBV9 to TRBJ2-7, with a tentative D call TRBD1 (6 bases). CDR3: CASSVGTASYEQYF. CDR3 DNA: TGTGCCAGCAGCGTAGGGACAGCCTCCTACGAGCAGTACTTC.